This T cell receptor (beta chain) emerged from a study of blood T cell repertoires in COVID-19. Original data processing: Amplification of reference gene primers was used by the study to estimate nucleated cell counts. Sequencing was performed with immunoSEQ multiplex PCR; in TCRdb, only in-frame clones are kept and a portion is missing. V, J and clone size derive from that table, while D and trimming were established from the DNA sequence. Here the sample spans around 85,000 clones, 70% to 90% being singletons. Trimming at V came to 4 bases and at J to 5 bases, leaving 5 bases not matched to a gene. This CDR3 comprises 16 residues. Germline V gene sequence: CDR1 LGHNA, CDR2 YSLEER.

The sequence came from a man in his 60s with acute or convalescent COVID-19. Material: peripheral blood. The chain links TRBV4-3 to TRBJ2-5; 15 nucleotides line up with TRBD2. The CDR3 region is CASSPSGLAGGETQYF. CDR3 nucleotides: TGCGCCAGCAGCCCTTCGGGACTAGCGGGGGGTGAGACCCAGTACTTC.